This TCR beta chain was captured in a study of radiotherapy plus CTLA-4 blockade in lung cancer. V was trimmed by 5 bases and J by 9 bases, leaving 20 bases between them. Germline V gene sequence: CDR1 LNHDA, CDR2 SQIVND (reference sequence). This CDR3 contains 16 residues. This clone was seen more than once but under ten times. As yet, its antigen is unknown. Study-wide results and caveats: After treatment with radiotherapy plus ipilimumab, TCR clones that came from the tumor expanded in blood.

Clones were read by immunoSEQ multiplex PCR, and TCRdb kept only the in-frame ones, dropping some. The sample consists of more than 55,000 clones, more than 60% of them appearing once. The material was peripheral blood, obtained from a patient treated with radiotherapy plus ipilimumab. V is TRBV19 and J is TRBJ1-6; D is undetermined. The receptor was isolated from a human donor with non-small cell lung cancer who had a complete response to radiotherapy plus ipilimumab. The CDR3 spells CASSPRGRDMGSPLHF. The CDR3 DNA sequence: TGTGCCAGTAGTCCTCGGGGTCGGGATATGGGTTCACCCCTCCACTTT.